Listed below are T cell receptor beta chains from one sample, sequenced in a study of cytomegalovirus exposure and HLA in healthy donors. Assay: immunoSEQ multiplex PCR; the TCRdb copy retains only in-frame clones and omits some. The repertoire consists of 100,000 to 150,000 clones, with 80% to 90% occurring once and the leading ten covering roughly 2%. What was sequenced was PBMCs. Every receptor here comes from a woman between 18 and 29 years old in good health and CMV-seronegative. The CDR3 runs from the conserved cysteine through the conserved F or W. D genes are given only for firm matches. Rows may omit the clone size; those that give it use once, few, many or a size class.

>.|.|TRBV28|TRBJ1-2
TGTGCCAGCAGTTTACCGGCAGGGAACTATGGCTACACCTTC
CASSLPAGNYGYTF
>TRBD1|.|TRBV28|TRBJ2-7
TGTGCCAGCAGTTTTCGGAAGGGGGCTTTCTACGAGCAGTACTTC
CASSFRKGAFYEQYF
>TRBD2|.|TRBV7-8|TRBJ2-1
TGTGCCAGCTCGGGGCTAGCGGGGGGGAACTCCTACAATGAGCAGTTCTTC
CASSGLAGGNSYNEQFF
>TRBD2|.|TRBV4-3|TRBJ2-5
TGCGCCAGCAGCCCTCTACTAGCGGGAAAAGAGACCCAGTACTTC
CASSPLLAGKETQYF
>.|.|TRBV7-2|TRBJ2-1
TGTGCCAGCAGCCCCGGAGGTGGGGATGAGCAGTTCTTC
CASSPGGGDEQFF
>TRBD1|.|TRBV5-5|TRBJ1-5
TGTGCCAGCAGCTTGGCTACAGGGGGTCAGCCCCAGCATTTT
CASSLATGGQPQHF
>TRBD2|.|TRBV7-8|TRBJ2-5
TGTGCCAGCAGCAAACAATCATGGTGGGGGGGAGGGCAAGAGACCCAGTACTTC
CASSKQSWWGGGQETQYF
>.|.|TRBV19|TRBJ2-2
TGTGCCAGTACGATCCTAATCCAGGGTAGGGAAGCTTTGGCCGGGGAGCTGTTTTTT
CASTILIQGREALAGELFF
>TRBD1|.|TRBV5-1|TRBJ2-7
TGCGCCAGCAGCTTGGGACAGGGGACAGAGCAGTACTTC
CASSLGQGTEQYF
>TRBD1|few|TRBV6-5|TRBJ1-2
TGTGCCAGCAGTTACCTACAGGGGGCTGCTGGCTACACCTTC
CASSYLQGAAGYTF
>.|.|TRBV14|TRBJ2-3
TGTGCCAGCAGCCAATATCCTTCGGTCCGCACAGATACGCAGTATTTT
CASSQYPSVRTDTQYF
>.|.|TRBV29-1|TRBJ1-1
TGCAGCGCGGGACAGAACACTGAAGCTTTCTTT
CSAGQNTEAFF
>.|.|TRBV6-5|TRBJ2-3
TGTGCCAGCAGTTACCATAGCCCAGATACGCAGTATTTT
CASSYHSPDTQYF
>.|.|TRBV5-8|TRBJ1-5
TGTGCCAGCAGCTTGGGGGGGTTGGCGGGGAGCAATCAGCCCCAGCATTTT
CASSLGGLAGSNQPQHF
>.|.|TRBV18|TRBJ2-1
TGTGCCAGCTCACCACTCCGGAGCGGGCCTACCTACAATGAGCAGTTCTTC
CASSPLRSGPTYNEQFF
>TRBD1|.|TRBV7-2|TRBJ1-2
TGTGCCAGCAGCTCCCGAAGACAGGGTGGGTTAGATGGCTACACCTTC
CASSSRRQGGLDGYTF
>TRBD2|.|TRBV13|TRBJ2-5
TGTGCCAGCAGCCCGGGGACTAGCGGAAACCAAGAGACCCAGTACTTC
CASSPGTSGNQETQYF
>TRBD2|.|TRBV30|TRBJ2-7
TGTGCCGGCTGGGGGGGAGCCTCCTACGAGCAGTACTTC
CAGWGGASYEQYF
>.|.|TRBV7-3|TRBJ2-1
TGTGCCAGCAGCCCTGGGGGGGGCGAGCAGTTCTTC
CASSPGGGEQFF
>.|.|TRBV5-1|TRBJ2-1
TGCGCCAGCAGTGTAGAAGGAGACTCGTACAATGAGCAGTTCTTC
CASSVEGDSYNEQFF
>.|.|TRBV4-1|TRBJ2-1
TGCGCCAGCAGCCACGTACTCGGTGAGCAGTTCTTC
CASSHVLGEQFF
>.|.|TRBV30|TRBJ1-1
TGTGGTGGGGGCAGGGAGAAGACTGAAGCTTTCTTT
CGGGREKTEAFF
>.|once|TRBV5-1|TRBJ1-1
TGCGCCAGCAGCTTGGGGCAGGGTGGGGGGACTGAAGCTTTCTTT
CASSLGQGGGTEAFF
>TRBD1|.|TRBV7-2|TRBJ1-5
TGTGCCAGCAGCTTAGCGCGGGCAGGGGGACAGCCCCAGCATTTT
CASSLARAGGQPQHF
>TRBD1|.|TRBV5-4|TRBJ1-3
TGTGCCAGCAGCCCTGACAGGGGAAGAAACACCATATATTTT
CASSPDRGRNTIYF
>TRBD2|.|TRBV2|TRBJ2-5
TGTGCCGGGAGGGGTGACGGTGAGACCCAGTACTTC
CAGRGDGETQYF
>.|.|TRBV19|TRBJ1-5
TGTGCCAGTAGTATAGATCTGGAGGATCAGCCCCAGCATTTT
CASSIDLEDQPQHF
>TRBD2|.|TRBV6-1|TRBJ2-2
TGTGCCAGCAGTGAAAGGCGGGCTAGCGGGACGATCACCGGGGAGCTGTTTTTT
CASSERRASGTITGELFF
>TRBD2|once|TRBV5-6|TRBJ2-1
TGTGCCAGCAGCTTGGATGGGACTAGGCCCTACAATGAGCAGTTCTTC
CASSLDGTRPYNEQFF
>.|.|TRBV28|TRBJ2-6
TGTGCCAGCAGTCACCTAGTTGACAGGATAGTTCGTCCTGGGGCCAACGTCCTGACTTTC
CASSHLVDRIVRPGANVLTF
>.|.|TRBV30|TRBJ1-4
TGTGCCTGGAGTGCCTATGATAATGAAAAACTGTTTTTT
CAWSAYDNEKLFF
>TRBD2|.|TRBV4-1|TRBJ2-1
TGCGCCAGCAGCCAAGAGCCGGGACTAGGATACAATGAGCAGTTCTTC
CASSQEPGLGYNEQFF
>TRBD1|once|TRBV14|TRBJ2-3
TGTGCCAGCAGCCTAGACAGGGGTACAGATACGCAGTATTTT
CASSLDRGTDTQYF
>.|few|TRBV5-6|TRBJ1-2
TGTGCCAGCAGCTTGGATTCAGGATATGGCTACACCTTC
CASSLDSGYGYTF
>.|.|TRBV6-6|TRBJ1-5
TGTGCCAGCAGCCCATGGGGGGATAGCAATCAGCCCCAGCATTTT
CASSPWGDSNQPQHF